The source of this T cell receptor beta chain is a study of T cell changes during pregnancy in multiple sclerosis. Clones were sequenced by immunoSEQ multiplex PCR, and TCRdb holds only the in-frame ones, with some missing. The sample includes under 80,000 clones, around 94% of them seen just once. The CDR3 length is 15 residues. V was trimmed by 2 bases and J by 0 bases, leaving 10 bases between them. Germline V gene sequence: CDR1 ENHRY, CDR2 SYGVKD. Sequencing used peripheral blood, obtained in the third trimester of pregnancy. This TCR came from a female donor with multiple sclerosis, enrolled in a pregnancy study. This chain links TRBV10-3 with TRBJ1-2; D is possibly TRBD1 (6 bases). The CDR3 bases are TGTGCCATCAGTGAGGGGGGGGCCCCTAACTATGGCTACACCTTC. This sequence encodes CAISEGGAPNYGYTF.